A selection of T cell receptor beta chains follows, all from one sample in a study of blood T cell repertoires in COVID-19. Clones were read by immunoSEQ multiplex PCR, and TCRdb kept only the in-frame ones, dropping some. Of some 230,000 clones listed, 84% were seen once; the top ten hold approximately 5.1%. The material sequenced was peripheral blood. Receptors were obtained from a woman in her sixties who had recovered from COVID-19. Both conserved end residues are trimmed from each CDR3.

V gene	J gene	CDR3 protein
TRBV7-2	TRBJ1-1	ASSFGVYAF
TRBV6-6	TRBJ1-6	ASRDPGHRSPLH
TRBV5-1	TRBJ2-5	ASSPGLAAETQY
TRBV24-1	TRBJ2-1	ATSHPGGGEQF
TRBV12-3/TRBV12-4	TRBJ2-5	ASTYSGSETQY
TRBV5-4	TRBJ2-5	ASSLELRETQY
TRBV7-9	TRBJ1-1	ASSISDRSGEAF
TRBV15	TRBJ1-1	ATIDRERATEAF
TRBV10-3	TRBJ2-1	AIRDSLGEQF
TRBV7-9	TRBJ2-3	ASSLGRLAGPDTQY
TRBV12-5	TRBJ2-2	ASGQGQGWTGELF
TRBV19	TRBJ2-1	ASRVPGYNEQF
TRBV28	TRBJ2-2	ASSFTWGGRGELF
TRBV2	TRBJ1-1	ASSLEAVMNTEAF
TRBV4-1	TRBJ2-7	ASSLRQPSYEQY
TRBV7-3	TRBJ2-7	ASSTSGGSEQY
TRBV11-2	TRBJ2-7	ASGSPTGFPSYEKY
TRBV18	TRBJ2-3	ASSIDRATDTQY
TRBV7-8	TRBJ2-7	ASSLRDRANYEQY
TRBV30	TRBJ1-1	AWSQRTLGRAF
TRBV6-5	TRBJ2-7	ASSRTGSHEQY
TRBV6-5	TRBJ1-1	ASTPREISEAF
TRBV18	TRBJ2-3	ASSLGTSGGDTQY
TRBV7-9	TRBJ1-5	ASSLGGFRGNQPQH
TRBV4-1	TRBJ1-2	ASSQQANYGYT
TRBV9	TRBJ1-1	ASSVRGGSEAF
TRBV4-3	TRBJ2-1	ASSQVLADNSYNEQF
TRBV12-3/TRBV12-4	TRBJ1-2	ASSLSQAYGYT
TRBV9	TRBJ1-1	ASSLFLNTEAF
TRBV11-3	TRBJ2-7	ASSQPPGFGYEQY
TRBV4-1	TRBJ1-2	ASSHHTGIGDYGYT
TRBV7-9	TRBJ2-1	ASSPRLISSYNEQF
TRBV7-3	TRBJ2-2	ASSSGPGGTGELF
TRBV7-2	TRBJ2-1	ASSLWTSGGYSYNEQF
TRBV6-6	TRBJ2-1	ASSYRTSYNEQF
TRBV5-6	TRBJ1-2	ASSVGGGVYGYT
TRBV2	TRBJ2-7	ASSEGGLAYEQY
TRBV29-1	TRBJ2-1	SVDGTSGAPYNEQF
TRBV11-2	TRBJ2-7	ASGSSYEQY
TRBV9	TRBJ2-5	ASSVYGLQETQY
TRBV12-3/TRBV12-4	TRBJ1-3	ASSTGGTIY